These 21 T cell receptor beta chains originate from one sample sequenced in a study of blood T cell repertoires in COVID-19. Clones were sequenced by immunoSEQ multiplex PCR, and TCRdb holds only the in-frame ones, with some missing. The sample shows under 130,000 clones, 70% to 85% of them seen only once. Source material: peripheral blood. The receptor source for this set is a man between 65 and 79 years old with active or convalescent COVID-19.

CDR3 DNA sequence: TGTGCCAGCAGCTTAGGAGCCCCCCCCTACAATGAGCAGTTCTTC. It yields the protein CASSLGAPPYNEQFF. J is TRBJ2-1 and V is TRBV5-6; unclear D gene. CDR3 length: 15 residues. The germline CDR1 and CDR2 sequences are SGHDT and YYEEEE. The ends were cut back, 2 bases at V and 2 bases at J, with 11 bases in the middle.

The gene calls are TRBV27 and TRBJ1-6; no clear D. Deletions cut 8 bases from V and 10 bases from J, with 15 bases between. The CDR3 totals 13 residues. CDR1 MNHEY and CDR2 SMNVEV come from the germline V gene (reference sequence). In DNA, the CDR3 is TGTGCCAGCCTGGGTAGGGAGGGATCACCCCTCCACTTT. Its protein product is CASLGREGSPLHF.

This chain joins TRBV6-4 and TRBJ1-2; D is possibly TRBD1 (6 bases). The germline V gene has CDR1 MRHNA and CDR2 SNTAGT. The CDR3 extends over 14 amino acids. V was cut by 8 bases and J by 7 bases, with 20 bases left in between. CDR3 sequence: CASCATGTGFGYTF. The CDR3 DNA reads as TGTGCCAGCTGTGCTACAGGGACGGGTTTTGGCTACACCTTC.

The chain carries TRBV11-2 and TRBJ2-1, with unresolved D. CDR3 length: 13 amino acids. Trimming shortened V by 1 base and J by 5 bases, and 6 bases separated the two germline ends. The germline CDR1 and CDR2 sequences are SGHAT and FQNNGV. CDR3 DNA: TGTGCCAGCAGCTTAGGACTCGACAATGAGCAGTTCTTC. It codes for CASSLGLDNEQFF.

The chain combines TRBV5-6 with TRBJ2-7; D is ambiguous. The V gene's germline CDR1 is SGHDT and CDR2 YYEEEE. Trimming took off 0 bases at V and 5 bases at J, with 6 bases between the two ends. The CDR3 is 12 amino acids. The CDR3 DNA reads as TGTGCCAGCAGCTTGGTGAGCCACGAGCAGTACTTC. Amino acid sequence: CASSLVSHEQYF.

This chain uses TRBV5-1 with TRBJ2-2; TRBD1 matches at 9 bases. This CDR3 region has 16 residues. V gave up 2 bases and J gave up 1 base; unmatched junction bases: 3. Germline V gene lookup returns CDR1 SGHRS and CDR2 YFSETQ. CDR3 sequence: CASSLGGQGNTGELFF. The CDR3 coding sequence is TGCGCCAGCAGCTTAGGGGGACAGGGGAACACCGGGGAGCTGTTTTTT.

This clone appeared a few times. This rearrangement joins TRBV19 to TRBJ1-2; D is possibly TRBD1 (6 bases). The V end lost 5 bases, the J end lost 0 bases, and 7 bases lay between the germline ends. The CDR3 covers 13 residues. Germline assignment: CDR1 LNHDA and CDR2 SQIVND (reference sequence). The CDR3 bases are TGTGCCAGTAGTTGGACAGCTAACTATGGCTACACCTTC. Translating it yields CASSWTANYGYTF. The whole variable domain, filled in from reference TRBV19 and TRBJ1-2, reads DGGITQSPKYLFRKEGQNVTLSCEQNLNHDAMYWYRQDPGQGLRLIYYSQIVNDFQKGDIAEGYSVSREKKESFPLTVTSAQKNPTAFYLCASSWTANYGYTFGSGTRLTVV.

This chain links TRBV12-3 or TRBV12-4 with TRBJ2-1; D is unresolved. Deletions cut 1 base from V and 10 bases from J, with 5 bases between. The CDR3 extends over 11 amino acids. The CDR3, as DNA: TGTGCCAGCAGTTTAGGCGCGGAGCAGTTCTTC. Protein sequence: CASSLGAEQFF.

The chain is built from TRBV27 and TRBJ1-6; D perhaps matches TRBD1 (5 bases). The CDR3 has 13 residues. Trimming shortened V by 6 bases and J by 6 bases, and 9 bases separated the two germline ends. Germline V gene data show CDR1 as MNHEY and CDR2 as SMNVEV (reference sequence). CDR3: CASSQTANSPLHF. CDR3 DNA: TGTGCCAGCAGCCAGACAGCTAATTCACCCCTCCACTTT.

This clone appeared once. The V gene is TRBV5-1, the J gene TRBJ2-7, with TRBD1 identical over 7 bases. The CDR3 is made up of 17 amino acids. The ends lost 4 bases at V and 1 base at J; junction bases unmatched: 14. Germline CDR1 is SGHRS and CDR2 is YFSETQ. The CDR3 region is CASSQQGIRLSSYEQYF. In nucleotides, the CDR3 is TGCGCCAGCAGCCAACAGGGGATACGGCTTAGTTCCTACGAGCAGTACTTC.

The chain has TRBV3-1 (or the pseudogene TRBV3-2) and TRBJ1-1; 7 positions match TRBD1. This CDR3 has 15 amino acids. V dropped 2 bases and J dropped 2; count of bases not matched to a gene: 5. The germline V gene encodes CDR1 LGHDT and CDR2 YNNKEL (reference sequence). The CDR3 nucleotides are TGTGCCAGCAGCCAACCTGGGACAGTTAACACTGAAGCTTTCTTT. It is translated as CASSQPGTVNTEAFF.

J is TRBJ1-2 and V is TRBV3-1 (or the pseudogene TRBV3-2); D perhaps matches TRBD1 (5 bases). The CDR3 contains 14 residues. Trimming stripped 1 base from V and 3 bases from J, with 9 bases between. Looked up from germline, CDR1 is LGHDT and CDR2 is YNNKEL (reference sequence). CDR3: CASSQGAGYYGYTF. The CDR3 DNA follows: TGTGCCAGCAGCCAAGGGGCAGGGTACTATGGCTACACCTTC.

The chain is built from TRBV5-5 and TRBJ2-3, with 7 bases lining up with TRBD2. Per the germline V gene, CDR1 is SGHKS and CDR2 is YYEKEE (reference sequence). V lost 4 bases, J lost 2 bases, and 10 bases stayed unmatched. The CDR3 totals 16 residues. The CDR3 is CASSGLGTINTDTQYF. CDR3 in DNA: TGTGCCAGCAGCGGATTAGGGACTATCAACACAGATACGCAGTATTTT.

The V gene is TRBV5-4, the J gene TRBJ2-1, with D possibly being TRBD2 (6 bases). Trimming stripped 3 bases from V and 5 bases from J, with 9 bases between. The CDR3 runs to 13 residues. Germline CDR1 SGHNT, CDR2 YYREEE (reference sequence). The CDR3: CASSYGTHNEQFF. The CDR3 DNA is TGTGCCAGCAGCTATGGGACTCACAATGAGCAGTTCTTC.

The count of this clone is one. CDR3 sequence: CASKSEIGNTIYF. CDR3 DNA: TGCGCCAGCAAATCGGAGATCGGAAACACCATATATTTT. The chain is built from TRBV5-1 and TRBJ1-3; D unresolved. V was shortened by 6 bases and J by 4 bases, with 11 bases between the two germline ends. In germline, CDR1 is SGHRS, CDR2 YFSETQ. The CDR3 has 13 amino acids.

The chain uses TRBV27 and TRBJ2-5, with D possibly matching TRBD2 (7 bases). V was shortened by 0 bases and J by 5 bases, with 19 bases between the two germline ends. The CDR3 length is 17 residues. Germline V gene sequence: CDR1 MNHEY, CDR2 SMNVEV (reference sequence). The CDR3 loop reads CASSLSHARGGRETQYF. CDR3 sequence (DNA): TGTGCCAGCAGTTTATCCCATGCTAGGGGGGGCAGGGAGACCCAGTACTTC.

The rearrangement links TRBV28 to TRBJ1-1, with 9 bases matching TRBD1. This CDR3 is 17 amino acids long. The V gene end was trimmed by 5 bases and the J gene end by 1 base; junction bases not matched to a gene: 11. Germline CDR1 MDHEN, CDR2 SYDVKM. The CDR3, as DNA: TGTGCCAGCAGTCTCCCGGGACAGGGAATAAGGAACACTGAAGCTTTCTTT. This translates into CASSLPGQGIRNTEAFF. The variable domain in full, completed from reference TRBV28 and TRBJ1-1, reads DVKVTQSSRYLVKRTGEKVFLECVQDMDHENMFWYRQDPGLGLRLIYFSYDVKMKEKGDIPEGYSVSREKKERFSLILESASTNQTSMYLCASSLPGQGIRNTEAFFGQGTRLTVV.

The V call is TRBV3-1 (or the pseudogene TRBV3-2), the J call TRBJ1-6, with 9 bases lining up with TRBD1. This CDR3 has 15 amino acids. The ends lost 1 base at V and 10 bases at J; junction bases unmatched: 5. Germline-derived CDR1 and CDR2 are LGHDT and YNNKEL (reference sequence). The CDR3: CASSQAQGAGSPLHF. CDR3 nucleotide sequence: TGTGCCAGCAGCCAAGCACAGGGGGCAGGCTCACCCCTCCACTTT.

The chain links TRBV27 to TRBJ2-1, with 7 nucleotides matching TRBD2. In germline, CDR1 is MNHEY, CDR2 SMNVEV (reference sequence). V dropped 0 bases and J dropped 0; count of bases not matched to a gene: 2. The CDR3 is 16 residues long. For the CDR3, the DNA is TGTGCCAGCAGTTTATCCGGCGGGAGCTCCTACAATGAGCAGTTCTTC. It translates to CASSLSGGSSYNEQFF.

The chain couples TRBV5-1 to TRBJ1-1, with a weak D call TRBD1 (5 bases). Per germline, CDR1 SGHRS and CDR2 YFSETQ. The V and J ends lost 1 base and 1 base respectively, with 8 bases between them. The CDR3 runs 14 residues. The DNA of the CDR3 is TGCGCCAGCAGCTTGCAGGGCACGAACACTGAAGCTTTCTTT. Encoded protein: CASSLQGTNTEAFF. The full variable domain, completed using reference TRBV5-1 and TRBJ1-1, is KAGVTQTPRYLIKTRGQQVTLSCSPISGHRSVSWYQQTPGQGLQFLFEYFSETQRNKGNFPGRFSGRQFSNSRSEMNVSTLELGDSALYLCASSLQGTNTEAFFGQGTRLTVV.

The V and J genes are TRBV30 and TRBJ1-5; D is perhaps TRBD1 (5 bases). The germline gives CDR1 GTSNPN, CDR2 SVGIG (reference sequence). CDR3 length: 14 amino acids. Trimming stripped 2 bases from V and 0 bases from J, with 8 bases between. As DNA, the CDR3 is TGTGCCTGGAGTCAGGACATTAGCAATCAGCCCCAGCATTTT. As protein: CAWSQDISNQPQHF.